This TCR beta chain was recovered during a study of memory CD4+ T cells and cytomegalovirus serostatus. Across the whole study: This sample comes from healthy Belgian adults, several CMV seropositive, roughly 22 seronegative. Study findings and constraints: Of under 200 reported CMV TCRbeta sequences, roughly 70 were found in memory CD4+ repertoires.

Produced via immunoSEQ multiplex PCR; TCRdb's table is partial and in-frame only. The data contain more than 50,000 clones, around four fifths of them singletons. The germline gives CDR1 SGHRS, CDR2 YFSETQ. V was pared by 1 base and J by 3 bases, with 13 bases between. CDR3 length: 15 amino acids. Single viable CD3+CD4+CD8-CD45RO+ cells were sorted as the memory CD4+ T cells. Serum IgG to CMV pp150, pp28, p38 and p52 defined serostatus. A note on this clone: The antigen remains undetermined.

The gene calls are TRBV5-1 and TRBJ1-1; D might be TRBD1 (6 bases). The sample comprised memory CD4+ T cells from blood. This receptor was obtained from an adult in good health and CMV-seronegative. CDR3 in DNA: TGCGCCAGCAGCTTGATGACAGGCTGGGACACTGAAGCTTTCTTT. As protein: CASSLMTGWDTEAFF.